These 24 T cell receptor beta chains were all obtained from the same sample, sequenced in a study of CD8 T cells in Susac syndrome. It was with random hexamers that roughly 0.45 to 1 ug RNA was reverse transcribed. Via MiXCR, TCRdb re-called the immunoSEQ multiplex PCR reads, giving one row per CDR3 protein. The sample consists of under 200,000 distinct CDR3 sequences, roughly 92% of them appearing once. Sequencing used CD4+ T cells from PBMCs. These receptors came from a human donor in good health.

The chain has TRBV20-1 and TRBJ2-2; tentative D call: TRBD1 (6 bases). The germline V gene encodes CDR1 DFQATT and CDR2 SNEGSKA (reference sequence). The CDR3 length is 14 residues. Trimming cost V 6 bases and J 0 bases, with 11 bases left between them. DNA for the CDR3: TGCAGTGCCTCCCGGGACACGAACACCGGGGAGCTGTTTTTT. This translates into CSASRDTNTGELFF.

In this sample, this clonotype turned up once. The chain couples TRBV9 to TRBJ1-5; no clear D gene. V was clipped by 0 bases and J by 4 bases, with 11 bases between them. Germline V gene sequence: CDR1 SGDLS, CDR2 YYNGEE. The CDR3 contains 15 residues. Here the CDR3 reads CASSVAGLVNQPQHF. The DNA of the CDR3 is TGTGCCAGCAGCGTAGCTGGGCTCGTAAATCAGCCCCAGCATTTT. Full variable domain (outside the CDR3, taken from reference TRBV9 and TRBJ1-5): DSGVTQTPKHLITATGQRVTLRCSPRSGDLSVYWYQQSLDQGLQFLIQYYNGEERAKGNILERFSAQQFPDLHSELNLSSLELGDSALYFCASSVAGLVNQPQHFGDGTRLSIL.

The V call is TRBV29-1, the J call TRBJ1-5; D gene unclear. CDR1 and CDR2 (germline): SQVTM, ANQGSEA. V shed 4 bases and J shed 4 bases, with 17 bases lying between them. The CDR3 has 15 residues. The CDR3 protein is CSVADGLMGNQPQHF. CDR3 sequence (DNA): TGCAGCGTTGCGGACGGGCTTATGGGAAATCAGCCCCAGCATTTT.

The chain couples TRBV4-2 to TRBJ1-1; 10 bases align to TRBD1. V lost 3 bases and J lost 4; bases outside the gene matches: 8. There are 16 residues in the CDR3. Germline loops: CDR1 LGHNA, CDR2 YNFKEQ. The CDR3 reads CASSHWGQGSSTEAFF. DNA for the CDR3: TGTGCCAGCAGCCATTGGGGACAGGGGTCGAGCACTGAAGCTTTCTTT.

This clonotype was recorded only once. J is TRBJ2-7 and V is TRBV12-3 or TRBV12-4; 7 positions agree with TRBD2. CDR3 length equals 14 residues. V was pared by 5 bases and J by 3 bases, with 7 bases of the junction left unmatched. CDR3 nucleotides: TGTGCCAGCAGTAACCCCGGGGGGTTCTACGAGCAGTACTTC. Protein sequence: CASSNPGGFYEQYF.

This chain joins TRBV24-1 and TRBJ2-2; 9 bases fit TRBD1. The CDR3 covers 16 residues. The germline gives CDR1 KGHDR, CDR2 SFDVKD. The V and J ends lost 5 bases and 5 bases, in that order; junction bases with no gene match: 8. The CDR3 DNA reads TGTGCCACCAGTGTCACCGGGACAGGGAGGACCGGGGAGCTGTTTTTT. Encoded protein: CATSVTGTGRTGELFF.

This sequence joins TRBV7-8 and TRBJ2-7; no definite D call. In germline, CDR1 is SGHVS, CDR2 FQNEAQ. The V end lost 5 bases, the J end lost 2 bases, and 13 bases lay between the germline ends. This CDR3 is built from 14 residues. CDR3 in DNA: TGTGCCAGCAGCCTAAAGGACGGTCCCTACGAGCAGTACTTC. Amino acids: CASSLKDGPYEQYF.

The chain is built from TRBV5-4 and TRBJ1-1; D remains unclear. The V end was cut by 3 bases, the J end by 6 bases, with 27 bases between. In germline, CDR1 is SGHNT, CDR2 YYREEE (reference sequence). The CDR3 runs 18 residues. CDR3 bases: TGTGCCAGCAGCTCCATATCGAATAAGGGTAGGTACTACCCTGAAGCTTTCTTT. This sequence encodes CASSSISNKGRYYPEAFF. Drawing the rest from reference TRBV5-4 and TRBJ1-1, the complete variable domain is ETGVTQSPTHLIKTRGQQVTLRCSSQSGHNTVSWYQQALGQGPQFIFQYYREEENGRGNFPPRFSGLQFPNYSSELNVNALELDDSALYLCASSSISNKGRYYPEAFFGQGTRLTVV.

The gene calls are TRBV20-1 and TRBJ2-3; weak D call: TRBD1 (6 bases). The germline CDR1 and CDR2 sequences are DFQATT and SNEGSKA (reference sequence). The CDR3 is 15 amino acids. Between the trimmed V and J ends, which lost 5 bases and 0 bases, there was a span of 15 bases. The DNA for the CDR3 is TGCAGTGCTGAGGGACACCCCCGGAGCACAGATACGCAGTATTTT. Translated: CSAEGHPRSTDTQYF.

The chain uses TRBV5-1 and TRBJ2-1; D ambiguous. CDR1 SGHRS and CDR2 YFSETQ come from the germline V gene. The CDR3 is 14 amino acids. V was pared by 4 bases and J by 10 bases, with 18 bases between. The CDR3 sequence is CASSRAGGSSEQFF. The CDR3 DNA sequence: TGCGCCAGCAGCCGGGCAGGTGGGTCCTCGGAGCAGTTCTTC.

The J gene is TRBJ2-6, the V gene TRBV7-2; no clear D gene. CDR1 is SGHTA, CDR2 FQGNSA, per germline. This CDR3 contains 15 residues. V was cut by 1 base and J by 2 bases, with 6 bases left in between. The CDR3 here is CASSLGPAGANVLTF. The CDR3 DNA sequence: TGTGCCAGCAGCTTAGGCCCGGCTGGGGCCAACGTCCTGACTTTC.

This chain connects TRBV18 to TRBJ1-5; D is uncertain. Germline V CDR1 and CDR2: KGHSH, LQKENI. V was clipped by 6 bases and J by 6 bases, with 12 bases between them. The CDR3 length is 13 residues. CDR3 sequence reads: CASSPEDLQPQHF. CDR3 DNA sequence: TGTGCCAGCTCCCCGGAGGACCTTCAGCCCCAGCATTTT.

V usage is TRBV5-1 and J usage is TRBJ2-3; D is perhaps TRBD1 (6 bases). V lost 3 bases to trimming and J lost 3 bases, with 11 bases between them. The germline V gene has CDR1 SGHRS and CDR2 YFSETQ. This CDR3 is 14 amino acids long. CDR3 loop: CASSSGTHTDTQYF. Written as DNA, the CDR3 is TGCGCCAGCAGCTCCGGGACACATACAGATACGCAGTATTTT.

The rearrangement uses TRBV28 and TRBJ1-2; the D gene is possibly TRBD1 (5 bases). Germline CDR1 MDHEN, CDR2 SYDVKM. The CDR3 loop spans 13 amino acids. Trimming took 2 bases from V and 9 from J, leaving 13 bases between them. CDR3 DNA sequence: TGTGCCAGCAGTTTAATTCAGGGTATAAGCTACACCTTC. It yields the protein CASSLIQGISYTF.

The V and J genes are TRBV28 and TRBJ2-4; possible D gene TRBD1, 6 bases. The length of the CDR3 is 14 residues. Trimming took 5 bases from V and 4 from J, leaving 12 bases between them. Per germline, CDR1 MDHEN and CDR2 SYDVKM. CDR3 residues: CASSPRDMKNIQYF. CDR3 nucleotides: TGTGCCAGCAGTCCAAGGGACATGAAAAACATTCAGTACTTC.

CDR3 sequence reads: CASRHSQGGGYGYTF. CDR3 sequence (DNA): TGTGCCAGCAGACATAGCCAGGGGGGTGGCTATGGCTACACCTTC. V is TRBV3-1 and J is TRBJ1-2, with 7 nucleotides matching TRBD1. The V segment lost 6 bases and the J segment 4 bases; nucleotides outside the gene matches: 11. The germline V gene encodes CDR1 LGHDT and CDR2 YNNKEL (reference sequence). The CDR3 sequence is 15 residues long. The variable domain in full, with the rest retrieved from reference TRBV3-1 and TRBJ1-2, is DTAVSQTPKYLVTQMGNDKSIKCEQNLGHDTMYWYKQDSKKFLKIMFSYNNKELIINETVPNRFSPKSPDKAHLNLHINSLELGDSAVYFCASRHSQGGGYGYTFGSGTRLTVV.

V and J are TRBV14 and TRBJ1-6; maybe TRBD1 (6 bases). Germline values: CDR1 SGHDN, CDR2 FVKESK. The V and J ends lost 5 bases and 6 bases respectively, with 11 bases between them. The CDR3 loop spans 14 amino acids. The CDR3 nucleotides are TGTGCCAGCAGCTCCGGGACATTTAATTCACCCCTCCACTTT. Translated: CASSSGTFNSPLHF.

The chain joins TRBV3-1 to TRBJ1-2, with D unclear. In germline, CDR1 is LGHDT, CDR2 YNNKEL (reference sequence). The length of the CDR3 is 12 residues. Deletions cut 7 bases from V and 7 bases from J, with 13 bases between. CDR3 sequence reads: CASTPRRGGYTF. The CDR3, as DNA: TGTGCCAGCACCCCTCGCCGGGGTGGCTACACCTTC.

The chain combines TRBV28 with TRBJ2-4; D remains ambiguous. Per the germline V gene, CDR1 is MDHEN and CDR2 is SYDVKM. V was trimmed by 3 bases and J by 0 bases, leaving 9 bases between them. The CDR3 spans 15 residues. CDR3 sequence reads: CASSLEQLAKNIQYF. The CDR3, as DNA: TGTGCCAGCAGTTTGGAGCAACTAGCCAAAAACATTCAGTACTTC.

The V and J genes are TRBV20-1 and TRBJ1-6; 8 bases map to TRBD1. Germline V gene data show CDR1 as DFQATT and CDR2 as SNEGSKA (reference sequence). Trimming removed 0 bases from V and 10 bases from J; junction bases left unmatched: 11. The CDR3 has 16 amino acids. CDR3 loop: CSARDRPRQGSSPLHF. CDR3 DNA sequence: TGCAGTGCTAGAGATCGGCCCAGACAGGGGAGCTCACCCCTCCACTTT.

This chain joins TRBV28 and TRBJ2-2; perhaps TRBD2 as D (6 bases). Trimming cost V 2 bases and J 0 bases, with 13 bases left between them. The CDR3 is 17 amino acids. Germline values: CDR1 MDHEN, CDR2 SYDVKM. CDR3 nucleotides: TGTGCCAGCAGTTTAGACCAGGGACTCGCGAACACCGGGGAGCTGTTTTTT. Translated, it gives CASSLDQGLANTGELFF.

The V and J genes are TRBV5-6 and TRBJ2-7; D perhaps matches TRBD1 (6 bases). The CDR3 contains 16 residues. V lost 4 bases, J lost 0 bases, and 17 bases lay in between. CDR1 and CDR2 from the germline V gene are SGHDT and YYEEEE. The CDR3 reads CASSTRQAIISYEQYV. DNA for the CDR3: TGTGCCAGCAGCACTCGACAGGCGATCATCTCCTACGAGCAGTACGTC.

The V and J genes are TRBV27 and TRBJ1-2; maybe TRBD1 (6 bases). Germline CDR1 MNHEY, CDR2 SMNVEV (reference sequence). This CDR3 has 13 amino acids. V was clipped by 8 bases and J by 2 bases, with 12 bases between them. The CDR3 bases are TGTGCCAGCGGAATGCAGGGGAACTATGGCTACACCTTC. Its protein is CASGMQGNYGYTF.

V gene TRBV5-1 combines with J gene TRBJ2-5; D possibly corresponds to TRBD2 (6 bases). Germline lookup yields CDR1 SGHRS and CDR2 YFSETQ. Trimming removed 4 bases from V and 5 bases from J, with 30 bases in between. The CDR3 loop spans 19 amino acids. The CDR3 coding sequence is TGCGCCAGCAGCGGCGACGGTACCTACAATAGGGGCGGGGCGGAGACCCAGTACTTC. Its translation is CASSGDGTYNRGGAETQYF.